Listed below are T cell receptor beta chains from one sample, sequenced in a study of blood T cell repertoires in COVID-19. The protocol was immunoSEQ multiplex PCR, while the TCRdb copy is restricted to in-frame clones and leaves out a portion. The profile covers 240,000 or so clones, with about four fifths appearing a single time and less than 3.5% taken by the ten largest. The sequenced material came from peripheral blood. The receptors originated from a woman younger than 35 with acute or convalescent COVID-19. Each CDR3 is given with its conserved first and last residue. D genes are given only for firm matches. Size is omitted from some rows. Given values are once, few, many or a class for expanded clones.

>TRBV5-1|TRBJ2-7|NA|few
CASSLGGDTRYEQYF
TGCGCCAGCAGCTTGGGTGGGGACACAAGGTACGAGCAGTACTTC
>TRBV6-4|TRBJ2-3|TRBD2|NA
CASSDGGRETDTQYF
TGTGCCAGCAGTGACGGCGGGAGGGAAACAGATACGCAGTATTTT
>TRBV7-9|TRBJ1-2|TRBD1|NA
CASSSTGGGNGYTF
TGTGCCAGCAGCTCGACAGGGGGAGGTAATGGCTACACCTTC
>TRBV5-1|TRBJ2-1|NA|many
CASSLFLNEQFF
TGCGCCAGCAGCTTGTTCCTTAATGAGCAGTTCTTC
>TRBV7-8|TRBJ1-2|NA|NA
CASSLVGGGIQGYTF
TGTGCCAGCAGCTTAGTGGGAGGGGGAATTCAAGGCTACACCTTC
>TRBV7-7|TRBJ2-5|NA|NA
CASSLAGRGETQYF
TGTGCTAGCAGCTTGGCGGGCAGGGGAGAGACCCAGTACTTC
>TRBV7-3|TRBJ2-3|TRBD2|NA
CASSLQAGVGDTQYF
TGTGCCAGCAGCTTACAAGCGGGAGTGGGGGATACGCAGTATTTT
>TRBV3-1/TRBV3-2|TRBJ2-5|NA|NA
CASSPPIGGVLETQYF
TGTGCCAGCAGCCCCCCCATAGGGGGGGTTCTAGAGACCCAGTACTTC
>TRBV13|TRBJ2-5|NA|NA
CASSSRGGGGETQYF
TGTGCCAGCAGCTCCCGGGGAGGAGGAGGAGAGACCCAGTACTTC
>TRBV6-2/TRBV6-3|TRBJ2-1|TRBD2|NA
CASSYSRNSGGLYEQFF
TGTGCCAGCAGTTACTCGAGGAACTCGGGGGGATTGTATGAGCAGTTCTTC
>TRBV19|TRBJ2-1|NA|NA
CASSIDAGGTYNEQFF
TGTGCCAGTAGTATAGATGCGGGTGGGACCTACAATGAGCAGTTCTTC
>TRBV10-1|TRBJ2-1|TRBD1|NA
CASSERDRGWGEQFF
TGCGCCAGCAGTGAGCGGGACAGGGGCTGGGGTGAGCAGTTCTTC
>TRBV5-1|TRBJ1-5|NA|NA
CASSLDGQLNQPQHF
TGCGCCAGCAGCTTGGATGGACAGTTGAATCAGCCCCAGCATTTT
>TRBV4-2|TRBJ1-1|TRBD1|NA
CASSQDLDRGGNTEAFF
TGTGCCAGCAGCCAAGATCTCGACAGGGGCGGAAACACTGAAGCTTTCTTT
>TRBV5-1|TRBJ2-3|TRBD2|NA
CASSRRTSGFGTDTQYF
TGCGCCAGCAGCCGCCGGACTAGCGGGTTTGGTACAGATACGCAGTATTTT
>TRBV6-2/TRBV6-3|TRBJ2-7|NA|once
CASSYAGQSYEQYF
TGTGCCAGCAGTTACGCCGGACAGTCCTACGAGCAGTACTTC
>TRBV5-4|TRBJ2-7|NA|NA
CASSLVAEHEQYF
TGTGCCAGCAGCTTGGTAGCGGAGCACGAGCAGTACTTC
>TRBV4-1|TRBJ2-7|NA|few
CASSLDSGSYEQYF
TGCGCCAGCAGCCTCGATAGCGGATCCTACGAGCAGTACTTC
>TRBV9|TRBJ1-2|NA|NA
CASSVSQGAHGYTF
TGTGCCAGCAGCGTGAGTCAGGGTGCCCATGGCTACACCTTC
>TRBV30|TRBJ2-5|NA|once
CAWSVSRLQETQYF
TGTGCCTGGAGTGTAAGCAGGCTACAAGAGACCCAGTACTTC
>TRBV6-5|TRBJ2-7|NA|NA
CASSYDRNTYEQYF
TGTGCCAGCAGTTACGACAGGAACACATACGAGCAGTACTTC
>TRBV30|TRBJ1-2|NA|NA
CAWSVRGGYTF
TGTGCCTGGAGTGTAAGAGGCGGCTACACCTTC
>TRBV7-8|TRBJ2-7|TRBD2|NA
CASSLSTELVAGASYEQYF
TGTGCCAGCAGCTTAAGTACAGAACTCGTAGCGGGAGCCTCATACGAGCAGTACTTC
>TRBV5-1|TRBJ1-2|NA|NA
CASSPENRRGLGYTF
TGCGCCAGCAGCCCTGAGAACCGACGTGGGCTTGGCTACACCTTC
>TRBV7-2|TRBJ2-7|TRBD1|few
CASSPQPTGVYEQYF
TGTGCCAGCAGCCCCCAGCCGACAGGGGTCTACGAGCAGTACTTC
>TRBV14|TRBJ2-3|TRBD2|NA
CASSQPWLAGGTDTQYF
TGTGCCAGCAGCCAACCCTGGCTAGCGGGCGGCACAGATACGCAGTATTTT
>TRBV29-1|TRBJ2-3|NA|NA
CSVDRGTDTQYF
TGCAGCGTTGATCGCGGGACAGATACGCAGTATTTT
>TRBV5-6|TRBJ1-5|NA|NA
CASSFSRAGQPQHF
TGTGCCAGCAGCTTCTCGAGGGCCGGTCAGCCCCAGCATTTT
>TRBV14|TRBJ2-7|TRBD1|NA
CASSRGTGLYEQYF
TGTGCCAGCAGCCGGGGGACAGGGCTCTACGAGCAGTACTTC
>TRBV18|TRBJ2-4|TRBD2|NA
CASSPRTSGGNIQYF
TGTGCCAGCTCACCACGGACTAGCGGAGGGAACATTCAGTACTTC
>TRBV10-2|TRBJ2-7|TRBD1|NA
CASSGRDKGAFEQYF
TGCGCCAGCAGTGGCCGGGACAAGGGGGCCTTCGAGCAGTACTTC
>TRBV5-5|TRBJ2-5|NA|once
CASSWNREETQYF
TGTGCCAGCAGCTGGAACAGGGAAGAGACCCAGTACTTC
>TRBV5-1|TRBJ2-7|NA|once
CASRTGSSYEQYF
TGCGCCAGCCGAACAGGGAGCTCCTACGAGCAGTACTTC
>TRBV2|TRBJ2-7|NA|NA
CASSAGVYEQYF
TGTGCCAGCAGTGCCGGGGTGTACGAGCAGTACTTC
>TRBV28|TRBJ2-3|NA|few
CASSLVASTQYF
TGTGCCAGCAGCTTGGTAGCCTCGACGCAGTATTTT
>TRBV24-1|TRBJ2-5|NA|NA
CATSDPLAGETQYF
TGTGCCACCAGTGATCCACTAGCCGGGGAGACCCAGTACTTC
>TRBV15|TRBJ2-5|NA|NA
CATSRDLGQQETQYF
TGTGCCACCAGCAGAGACCTCGGACAGCAAGAGACCCAGTACTTC
>TRBV29-1|TRBJ2-5|NA|NA
CSVTNEARRAETQYF
TGCAGCGTTACCAATGAAGCGCGGCGGGCCGAGACCCAGTACTTC
>TRBV7-8|TRBJ1-4|TRBD1|once
CATQGAANEKLFF
TGTGCCACCCAGGGGGCGGCTAATGAAAAACTGTTTTTT
>TRBV30|TRBJ2-7|TRBD1|few
CAWSIGQGAHEQYF
TGTGCCTGGAGTATCGGACAGGGGGCTCACGAGCAGTACTTC
>TRBV12-2|TRBJ2-7|NA|NA
CASRLGARGIFAYEQYF
TGTGCAAGTCGCTTAGGCGCCCGGGGGATATTCGCCTACGAGCAGTACTTC
>TRBV2|TRBJ1-3|NA|NA
CASSVLGAPVRTNTIYF
TGTGCCAGCAGTGTTCTGGGAGCACCAGTTCGAACCAACACCATATATTTT
>TRBV7-2|TRBJ1-2|NA|NA
CASSSSTLDGYGYTF
TGTGCCAGCAGCTCATCGACCCTAGACGGATATGGCTACACCTTC
>TRBV6-2/TRBV6-3|TRBJ2-1|TRBD2|NA
CASSYLAGGVYEQFF
TGTGCCAGCAGTTATCTAGCGGGAGGAGTCTATGAGCAGTTCTTC
>TRBV19|TRBJ1-1|TRBD1|few
CASRPWTGNTEAFF
TGTGCCAGTAGGCCATGGACAGGGAACACTGAAGCTTTCTTT
>TRBV11-3|TRBJ2-1|TRBD2|NA
CASSFPVLAGPYNEQFF
TGTGCCAGCAGCTTCCCCGTACTAGCGGGGCCCTACAATGAGCAGTTCTTC
>TRBV14|TRBJ1-1|TRBD1|NA
CASSQYWTGVNTEAFF
TGTGCCAGCAGCCAATATTGGACAGGGGTGAACACTGAAGCTTTCTTT
>TRBV29-1|TRBJ1-1|TRBD1|NA
CSVGGTGIMNTEAFF
TGCAGCGTTGGAGGGACAGGGATCATGAACACTGAAGCTTTCTTT
>TRBV5-1|TRBJ2-7|TRBD1|NA
CASSFLQGLEQYF
TGCGCCAGCAGCTTCTTACAGGGGCTGGAGCAGTACTTC
>TRBV9|TRBJ2-7|TRBD2|once
CASSVQSSGRVDEQYF
TGTGCCAGCAGCGTCCAAAGTAGCGGGAGGGTGGACGAGCAGTACTTC
>TRBV7-2|TRBJ1-4|NA|few
CASSLVPGGVDEKLFF
TGTGCCAGCAGCTTAGTTCCGGGGGGTGTCGATGAAAAACTGTTTTTT
>TRBV30|TRBJ1-6|NA|NA
CAWSAQQGGSPLHF
TGTGCCTGGAGCGCCCAGCAGGGTGGTTCACCCCTCCACTTT